Shown below are 15 T cell receptor beta chains from a single sample sequenced in a study of cytomegalovirus exposure and HLA in healthy donors. PCR primers comprised 60 Vbeta and 13 Jbeta primers. The table came from immunoSEQ multiplex PCR; TCRdb's copy has only in-frame clones and leaves some out. The sample holds some 100,000 clones, about 77% seen once. Sequenced sample: PBMCs. The receptor set was obtained from a woman in her forties or fifties in good health and CMV-seropositive.

This chain's CDR3 is CAWSRGWTDTQYF. DNA for the CDR3: TGTGCCTGGAGTCGAGGGTGGACAGATACGCAGTATTTT. The rearrangement joins TRBV30 to TRBJ2-3, with a tentative D call TRBD2 (5 bases). Trimming left V 2 bases short and J 3 bases short, with 9 bases between. Germline V gene data show CDR1 as GTSNPN and CDR2 as SVGIG (reference sequence). CDR3 size: 13 residues.

The genes are TRBV11-2 and TRBJ2-1, with 7 bases that match TRBD1. Looked up from germline, CDR1 is SGHAT and CDR2 is FQNNGV. The CDR3 consists of 13 residues. After removal of 8 bases from V and 7 bases from J, the junction contained 8 bases not matched to a gene. The DNA for the CDR3 is TGTGCCAGCCCCCAGGGACAGAGGAATGAGCAGTTCTTC. Its translation is CASPQGQRNEQFF.

V and J are TRBV2 and TRBJ2-4, with 10 bases lining up with TRBD2. The CDR3 extends over 14 amino acids. Germline values: CDR1 SNHLY, CDR2 FYNNEI. V lost 7 bases to trimming and J lost 5 bases; unmatched junction nucleotides: 5. The CDR3 nucleotides are TGTGCCAGCACCCGGACTAGCGGCCAAAACATTCAGTACTTC. Amino acids: CASTRTSGQNIQYF.

The chain has TRBV30 and TRBJ2-7, with D possibly matching TRBD1 (5 bases). Germline V gene lookup returns CDR1 GTSNPN and CDR2 SVGIG (reference sequence). Trimming left V 0 bases short and J 6 bases short, with 9 bases between. This CDR3 region has 12 residues. In DNA, the CDR3 is TGTGCCTGGAGTGTCCAGGGTTTCGAGCAGTACTTC. Its translation is CAWSVQGFEQYF. Full variable domain (missing parts from reference TRBV30 and TRBJ2-7): SQTIHQWPATLVQPVGSPLSLECTVEGTSNPNLYWYRQAAGRGLQLLFYSVGIGQISSEVPQNLSASRPQDRQFILSSKKLLLSDSGFYLCAWSVQGFEQYFGPGTRLTVT.

The rearrangement uses TRBV11-3 and TRBJ1-1; the D is unclear. The V gene lost 5 bases and the J gene lost 5 bases, with 6 bases spanning the gap. The CDR3 has 11 amino acids. The V gene's germline CDR1 is SGHNT and CDR2 YENEEA. CDR3 coding DNA: TGTGCCAGCAGCCTAAAGACTGAAGCTTTCTTT. This codes for CASSLKTEAFF. Looking up the rest from reference TRBV11-3 and TRBJ1-1 gives the full variable domain: EAGVVQSPRYKIIEKKQPVAFWCNPISGHNTLYWYLQNLGQGPELLIRYENEEAVDDSQLPKDRFSAERLKGVDSTLKIQPAELGDSAVYLCASSLKTEAFFGQGTRLTVV.

This chain uses TRBV6-1 with TRBJ1-5; no clear D gene. V lost 8 bases and J 5 bases, leaving 13 bases between the germline ends. CDR3 size: 13 residues. Germline CDR1 MNHNS, CDR2 SASEGT. DNA for the CDR3: TGTGCCAGCCAGGTATCGATAGATCAGCCCCAGCATTTT. It translates to CASQVSIDQPQHF.

J is TRBJ2-7 and V is TRBV9, with 8 bases matching TRBD2. J was trimmed by 5 bases and V by 0 bases; bases with no gene match: 4. This CDR3 comprises 14 residues. Germline CDR1 and CDR2: SGDLS and YYNGEE. CDR3 in DNA: TGTGCCAGCAGCGTAGTGACTAGCGATAACGAGCAGTACTTC. Protein product: CASSVVTSDNEQYF.

The chain carries TRBV2 and TRBJ1-2; D is undetermined. Per the germline V gene, CDR1 is SNHLY and CDR2 is FYNNEI. The CDR3 consists of 14 residues. The ends were cut back, 4 bases at V and 4 bases at J, with 13 bases in the middle. For the CDR3, the DNA is TGTGCCAGCAGTGGGGAGACGGTGATCTATGGCTACACCTTC. Its protein is CASSGETVIYGYTF. The full variable domain, completed using reference TRBV2 and TRBJ1-2, is EPEVTQTPSHQVTQMGQEVILRCVPISNHLYFYWYRQILGQKVEFLVSFYNNEISEKSEIFDDQFSVERPDGSNFTLKIRSTKLEDSAMYFCASSGETVIYGYTFGSGTRLTVV.

V is TRBV27 and J is TRBJ2-5; maybe TRBD2 (5 bases). Germline V gene lookup returns CDR1 MNHEY and CDR2 SMNVEV (reference sequence). This CDR3 contains 15 residues. Trimming left V 0 bases short and J 4 bases short, with 12 bases between. The CDR3 nucleotides read TGTGCCAGCAGTTTATCGACGGGGATTGGAGAGACCCAGTACTTC. This gives the protein CASSLSTGIGETQYF.

The chain recombines TRBV6-6 with TRBJ1-1; 10 bases agree with TRBD1. Trimming cost V 4 bases and J 4 bases; bases outside gene matches: 3. The CDR3 covers 14 residues. CDR1 and CDR2 from the germline V gene are MNHNY and SVGAGI (reference sequence). CDR3 region: CASSFRTGGTEAFF. The CDR3, as DNA: TGTGCCAGCAGTTTTCGGACAGGGGGCACTGAAGCTTTCTTT.

The chain links TRBV19 to TRBJ2-5; the D gene is possibly TRBD2 (5 bases). Germline assignment: CDR1 LNHDA and CDR2 SQIVND (reference sequence). CDR3 length equals 14 residues. V lost 2 bases to trimming and J lost 3 bases, with 10 bases between them. Here the CDR3 DNA reads TGTGCCAGTAGTATAAATCGGGGAGAAGAGACCCAGTACTTC. It translates to CASSINRGEETQYF.

In this sample, this clone turned up a few times. The rearrangement links TRBV29-1 to TRBJ1-2, with D uncertain. The ends were cut back, 2 bases at V and 6 bases at J, with 16 bases in the middle. Germline V gene lookup returns CDR1 SQVTM and CDR2 ANQGSEA. This CDR3 comprises 14 residues. The CDR3 protein is CSVETLAAADGYTF. DNA for the CDR3: TGCAGCGTTGAAACCTTAGCGGCAGCCGATGGCTACACCTTC. The entire variable domain, with the rest obtained from reference TRBV29-1 and TRBJ1-2, is as follows: SAVISQKPSRDICQRGTSLTIQCQVDSQVTMMFWYRQQPGQSLTLIATANQGSEATYESGFVIDKFPISRPNLTFSTLTVSNMSPEDSSIYLCSVETLAAADGYTFGSGTRLTVV.

The chain joins TRBV15 to TRBJ2-7; the match to TRBD2 covers 8 bases. The germline gives CDR1 LNHNV, CDR2 YYDKDF (reference sequence). CDR3 size: 16 residues. The J segment lost 1 base and the V segment lost 1 base, leaving 6 bases of the junction unmatched. The CDR3 is CATSRGRGERSYEQYF. Written as DNA, the CDR3 is TGTGCCACCAGCAGAGGGCGGGGGGAGAGGTCCTACGAGCAGTACTTC.

This sequence joins TRBV27 and TRBJ1-5, with unresolved D. V gave up 6 bases and J gave up 3 bases, with 9 bases separating them. Germline values: CDR1 MNHEY, CDR2 SMNVEV (reference sequence). The CDR3 consists of 13 residues. CDR3 loop: CASSPGLNQPQHF. DNA for the CDR3: TGTGCCAGCAGCCCAGGACTCAATCAGCCCCAGCATTTT.

The J gene is TRBJ1-2, the V gene TRBV5-8; D is possibly TRBD1 (5 bases). The germline V and J ends were trimmed by 1 base and 6 bases, with 25 bases remaining between them. CDR1 is SGHTS, CDR2 YDEGEE, per germline. The CDR3 spans 18 residues. In DNA form, the CDR3 reads TGTGCCAGCAGCTTGTCGCGGGGTTGGGCCTCCTTAGGGGATGGCTACACCTTC. Amino acid sequence: CASSLSRGWASLGDGYTF.